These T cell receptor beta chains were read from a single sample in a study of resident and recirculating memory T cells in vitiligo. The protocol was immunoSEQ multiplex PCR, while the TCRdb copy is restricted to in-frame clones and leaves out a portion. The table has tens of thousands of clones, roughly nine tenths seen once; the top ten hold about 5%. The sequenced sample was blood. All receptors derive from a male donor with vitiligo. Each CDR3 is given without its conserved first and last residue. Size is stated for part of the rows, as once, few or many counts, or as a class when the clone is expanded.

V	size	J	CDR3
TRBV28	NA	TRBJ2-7	ASSFGSGAYEQY
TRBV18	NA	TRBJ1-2	ASSPGGPSQGGYT
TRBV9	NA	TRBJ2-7	ASSFGTSGHYEQY
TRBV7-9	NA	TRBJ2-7	ASSAGLAGVGDSYEQY
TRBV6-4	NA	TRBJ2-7	ASTSGTGTYEQY
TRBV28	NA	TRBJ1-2	AGSGVGGYT
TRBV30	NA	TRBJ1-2	AWSRPWRGYGYT
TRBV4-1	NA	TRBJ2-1	ASSPRGLAGFNEQF
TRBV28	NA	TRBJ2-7	ASSPPDRGIQY
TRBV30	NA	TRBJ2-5	AWSGTGETQY
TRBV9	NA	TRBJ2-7	ASSALPIPDRPGEQY
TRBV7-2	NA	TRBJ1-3	ASTGTGEGNTIY
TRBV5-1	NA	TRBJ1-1	ASSVGQQNTEAF
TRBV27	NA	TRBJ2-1	ASKRTSGYNEQF
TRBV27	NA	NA	ASSFVWTETQVYEQY
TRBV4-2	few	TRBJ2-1	ASSPPPGQF
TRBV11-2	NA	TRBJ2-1	ASSLAGAGGPVEQF
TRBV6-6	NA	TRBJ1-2	ASSYDRQVNYGYT
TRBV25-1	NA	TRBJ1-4	ASSPRDSPTNEKLF
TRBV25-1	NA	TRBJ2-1	ASSERLAGASGDEQF
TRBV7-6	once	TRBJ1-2	ASSLGGGGYGYT
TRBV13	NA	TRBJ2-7	ASSTGLAGSEQY
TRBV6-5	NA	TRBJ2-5	ASSYKAGGPETQY
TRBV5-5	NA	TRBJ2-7	ASSLGGYEQY
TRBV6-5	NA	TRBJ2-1	ASSYERYNEQF
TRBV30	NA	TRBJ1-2	AWSPGTGIYGYT
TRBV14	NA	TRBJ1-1	ASSPPSPRRTEAF
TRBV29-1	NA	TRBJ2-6	SVRGSGANVLT
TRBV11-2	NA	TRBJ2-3	ASSTTGTTSPATQY
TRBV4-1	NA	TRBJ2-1	ASSQGSAGGGEQF
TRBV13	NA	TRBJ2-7	ASSLRTTGAYEQY
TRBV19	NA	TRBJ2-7	ASSKAGGSYEQY
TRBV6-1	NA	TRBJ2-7	ASSGPRGLFHEQY
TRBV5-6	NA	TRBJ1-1	ASSLVSGTEVF
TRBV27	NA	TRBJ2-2	ASRRTGNTGELF
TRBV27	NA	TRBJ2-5	ASSLSASGETQY
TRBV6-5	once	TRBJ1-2	ASSYSSTLNYGYT
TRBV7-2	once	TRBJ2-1	ASSLAGTSEGEQF
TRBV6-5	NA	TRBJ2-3	ASSYMQGNSDTQY